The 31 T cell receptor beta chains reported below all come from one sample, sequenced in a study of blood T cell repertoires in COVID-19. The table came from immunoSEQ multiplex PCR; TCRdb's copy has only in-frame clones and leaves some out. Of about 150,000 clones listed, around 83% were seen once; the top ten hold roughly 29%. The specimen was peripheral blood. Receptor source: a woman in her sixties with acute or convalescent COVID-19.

CDR3 region: CASSYWDRENSPLHF. The CDR3 coding sequence is TGTGCCAGCAGCTATTGGGACAGGGAGAATTCACCCCTCCACTTT. J is TRBJ1-6 and V is TRBV5-5; 9 nucleotides match TRBD1. CDR3 size: 15 residues. V trimming: 3 bases; J trimming: 7 bases; junction bases outside the gene matches: 5. Germline lookup yields CDR1 SGHKS and CDR2 YYEKEE (reference sequence).

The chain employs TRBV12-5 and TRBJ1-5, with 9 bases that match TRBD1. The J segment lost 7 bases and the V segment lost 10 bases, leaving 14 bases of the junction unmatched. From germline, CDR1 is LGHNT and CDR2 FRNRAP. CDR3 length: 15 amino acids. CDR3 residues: CATTDGDRVGQPQHF. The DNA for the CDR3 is TGTGCTACAACTGACGGGGACAGGGTAGGCCAGCCCCAGCATTTT.

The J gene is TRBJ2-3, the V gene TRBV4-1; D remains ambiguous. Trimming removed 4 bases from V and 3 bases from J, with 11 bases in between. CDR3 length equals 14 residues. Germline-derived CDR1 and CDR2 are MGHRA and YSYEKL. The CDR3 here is CASSPTPVTDTQYF. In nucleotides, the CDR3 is TGCGCCAGCAGCCCCACCCCAGTGACAGATACGCAGTATTTT.

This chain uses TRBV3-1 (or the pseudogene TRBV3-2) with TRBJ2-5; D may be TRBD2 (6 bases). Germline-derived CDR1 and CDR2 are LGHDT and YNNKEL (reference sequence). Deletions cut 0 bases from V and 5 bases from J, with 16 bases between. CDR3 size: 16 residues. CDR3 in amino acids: CASSQDSGVYAETQYF. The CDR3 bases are TGTGCCAGCAGCCAAGATTCGGGGGTGTATGCGGAGACCCAGTACTTC.

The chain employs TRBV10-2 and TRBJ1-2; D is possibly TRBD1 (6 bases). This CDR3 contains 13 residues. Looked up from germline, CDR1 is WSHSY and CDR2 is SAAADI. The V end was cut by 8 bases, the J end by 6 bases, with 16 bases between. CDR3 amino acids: CASAPRGGNGYTF. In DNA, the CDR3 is TGCGCCAGCGCCCCGAGGGGGGGCAATGGCTACACCTTC.

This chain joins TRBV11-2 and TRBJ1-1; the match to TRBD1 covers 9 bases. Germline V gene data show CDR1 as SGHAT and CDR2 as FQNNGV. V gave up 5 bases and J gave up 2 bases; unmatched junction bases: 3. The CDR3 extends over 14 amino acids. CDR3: CASSGDRANTEAFF. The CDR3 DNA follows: TGTGCCAGCAGCGGGGACAGGGCCAACACTGAAGCTTTCTTT.

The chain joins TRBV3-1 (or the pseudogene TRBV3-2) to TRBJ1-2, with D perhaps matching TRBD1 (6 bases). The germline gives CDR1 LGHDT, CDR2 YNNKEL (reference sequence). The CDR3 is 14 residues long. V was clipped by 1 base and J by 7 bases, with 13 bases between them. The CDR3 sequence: CASSQVLGASGYTF. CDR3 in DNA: TGTGCCAGCAGCCAAGTCCTGGGGGCAAGTGGCTACACCTTC.

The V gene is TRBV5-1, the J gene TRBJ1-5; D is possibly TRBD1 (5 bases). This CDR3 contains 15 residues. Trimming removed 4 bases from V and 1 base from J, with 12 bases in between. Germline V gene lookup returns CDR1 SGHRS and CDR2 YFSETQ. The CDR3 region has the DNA TGCGCCAGCAGCCGTGGAGGGGTCAGCAATCAGCCCCAGCATTTT. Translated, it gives CASSRGGVSNQPQHF. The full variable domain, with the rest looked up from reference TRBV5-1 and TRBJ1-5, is KAGVTQTPRYLIKTRGQQVTLSCSPISGHRSVSWYQQTPGQGLQFLFEYFSETQRNKGNFPGRFSGRQFSNSRSEMNVSTLELGDSALYLCASSRGGVSNQPQHFGDGTRLSIL.

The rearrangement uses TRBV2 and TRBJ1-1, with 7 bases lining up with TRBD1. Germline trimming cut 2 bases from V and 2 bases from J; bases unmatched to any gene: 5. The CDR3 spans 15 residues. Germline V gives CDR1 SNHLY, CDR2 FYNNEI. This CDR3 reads CASSESGTDNTEAFF. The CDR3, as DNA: TGTGCCAGCAGTGAATCAGGGACAGACAACACTGAAGCTTTCTTT.

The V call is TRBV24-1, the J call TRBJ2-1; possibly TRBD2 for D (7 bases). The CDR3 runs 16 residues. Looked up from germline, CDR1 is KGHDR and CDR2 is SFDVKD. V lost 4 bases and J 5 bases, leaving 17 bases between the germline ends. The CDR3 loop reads CATSDTGGGHNNEQFF. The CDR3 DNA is TGTGCCACCAGTGACACGGGCGGGGGCCACAACAATGAGCAGTTCTTC.

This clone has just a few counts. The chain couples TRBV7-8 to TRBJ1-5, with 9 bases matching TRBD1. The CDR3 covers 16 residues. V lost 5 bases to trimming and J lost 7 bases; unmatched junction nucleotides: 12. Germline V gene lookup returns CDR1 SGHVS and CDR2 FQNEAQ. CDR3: CASSRPGQGLGQPQHF. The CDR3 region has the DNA TGTGCCAGCAGCCGACCGGGACAGGGATTAGGACAGCCCCAGCATTTT.

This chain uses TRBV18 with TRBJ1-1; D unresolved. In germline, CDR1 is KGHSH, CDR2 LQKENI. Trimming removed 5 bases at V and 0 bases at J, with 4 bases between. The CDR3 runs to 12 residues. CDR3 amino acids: CASSIVNTEAFF. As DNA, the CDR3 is TGTGCCAGCTCAATAGTGAACACTGAAGCTTTCTTT.

CDR3 DNA sequence: TGTGCCAGCAGCTTATCGGGACTAGCTAACTATGGCTACACCTTC. Translated: CASSLSGLANYGYTF. This chain connects TRBV11-2 to TRBJ1-2; TRBD1 is a possible D gene (5 bases). Between the trimmed V and J ends, which lost 2 bases and 0 bases, there was a span of 10 bases. CDR1 is SGHAT and CDR2 is FQNNGV in the germline V gene. CDR3 length equals 15 residues.

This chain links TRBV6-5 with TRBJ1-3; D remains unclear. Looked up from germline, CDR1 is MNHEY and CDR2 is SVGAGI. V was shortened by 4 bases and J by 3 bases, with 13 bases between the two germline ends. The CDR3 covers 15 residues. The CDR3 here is CASSSPGRDGNTIYF. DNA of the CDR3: TGTGCCAGCAGTTCACCGGGGAGGGATGGAAACACCATATATTTT.

CDR3 sequence reads: CASSPIGTNTEAFF. The CDR3 nucleotides read TGTGCCAGCTCACCAATTGGCACGAACACTGAAGCTTTCTTT. The chain recombines TRBV18 with TRBJ1-1; D is uncertain. CDR3 length: 14 residues. V was pared by 2 bases and J by 1 base, with 8 bases between. Looked up from germline, CDR1 is KGHSH and CDR2 is LQKENI.

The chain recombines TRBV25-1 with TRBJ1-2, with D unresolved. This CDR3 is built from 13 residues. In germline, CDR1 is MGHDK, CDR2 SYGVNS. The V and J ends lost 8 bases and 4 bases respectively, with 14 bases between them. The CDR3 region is CASAPQDFYGYTF. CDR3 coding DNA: TGTGCCAGCGCCCCCCAGGATTTCTATGGCTACACCTTC.

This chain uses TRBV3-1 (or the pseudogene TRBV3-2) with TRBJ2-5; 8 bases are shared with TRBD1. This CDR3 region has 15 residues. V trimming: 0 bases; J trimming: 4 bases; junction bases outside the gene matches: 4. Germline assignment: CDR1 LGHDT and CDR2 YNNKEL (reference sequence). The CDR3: CASSQDGQGSETQYF. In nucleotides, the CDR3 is TGTGCCAGCAGCCAAGACGGACAGGGTTCAGAGACCCAGTACTTC.

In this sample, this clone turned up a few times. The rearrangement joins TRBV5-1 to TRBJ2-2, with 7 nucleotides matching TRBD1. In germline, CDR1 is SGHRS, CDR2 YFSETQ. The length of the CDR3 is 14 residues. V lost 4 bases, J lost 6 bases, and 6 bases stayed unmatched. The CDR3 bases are TGCGCCAGCAGCAAAGGGACAGTTCCCGGGGAGCTGTTTTTT. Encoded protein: CASSKGTVPGELFF.

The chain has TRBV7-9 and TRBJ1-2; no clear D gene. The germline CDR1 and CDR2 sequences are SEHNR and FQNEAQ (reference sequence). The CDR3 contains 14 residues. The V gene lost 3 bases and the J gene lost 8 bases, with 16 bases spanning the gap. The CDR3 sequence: CASSFLSEIRGYTF. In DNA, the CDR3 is TGTGCCAGCAGCTTCCTTTCCGAAATCAGGGGCTACACCTTC. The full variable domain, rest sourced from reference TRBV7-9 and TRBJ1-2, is DTGVSQNPRHKITKRGQNVTFRCDPISEHNRLYWYRQTLGQGPEFLTYFQNEAQLEKSRLLSDRFSAERPKGSFSTLEIQRTEQGDSAMYLCASSFLSEIRGYTFGSGTRLTVV.

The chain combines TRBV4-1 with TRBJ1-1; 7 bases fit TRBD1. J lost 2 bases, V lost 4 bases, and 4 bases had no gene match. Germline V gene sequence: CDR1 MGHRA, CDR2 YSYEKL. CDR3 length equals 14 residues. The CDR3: CASSLGDSNTEAFF. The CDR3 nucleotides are TGCGCCAGCAGCCTGGGGGACAGCAACACTGAAGCTTTCTTT.

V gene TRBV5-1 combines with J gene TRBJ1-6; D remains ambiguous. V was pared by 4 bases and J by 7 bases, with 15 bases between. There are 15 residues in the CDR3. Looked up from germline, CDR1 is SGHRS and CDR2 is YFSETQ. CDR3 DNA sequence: TGCGCCAGCAGCCCAGCGCGGTACGAGAATTCACCCCTCCACTTT. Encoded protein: CASSPARYENSPLHF.

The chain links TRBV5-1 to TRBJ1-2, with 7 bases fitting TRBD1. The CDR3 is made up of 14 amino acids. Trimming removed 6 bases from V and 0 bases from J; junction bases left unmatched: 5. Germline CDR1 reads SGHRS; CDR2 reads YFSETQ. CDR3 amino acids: CASNRGSTNYGYTF. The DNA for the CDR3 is TGCGCCAGCAACAGGGGCTCAACTAACTATGGCTACACCTTC.

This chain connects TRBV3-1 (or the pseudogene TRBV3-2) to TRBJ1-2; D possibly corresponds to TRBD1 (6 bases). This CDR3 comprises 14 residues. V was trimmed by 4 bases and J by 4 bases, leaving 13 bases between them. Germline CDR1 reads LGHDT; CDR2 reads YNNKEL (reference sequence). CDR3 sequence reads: CASSPQGHLYGYTF. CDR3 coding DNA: TGTGCCAGCAGCCCGCAGGGGCACCTCTATGGCTACACCTTC.

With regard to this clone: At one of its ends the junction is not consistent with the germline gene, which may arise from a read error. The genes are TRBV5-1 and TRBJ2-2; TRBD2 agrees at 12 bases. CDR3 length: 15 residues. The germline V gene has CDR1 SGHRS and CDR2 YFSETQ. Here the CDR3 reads CASSWTSGNPGELFF. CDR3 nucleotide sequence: TGCGCCAGCAGTTGGACTAGCGGGAACCCCGGGGAGCTGTTTTTT.

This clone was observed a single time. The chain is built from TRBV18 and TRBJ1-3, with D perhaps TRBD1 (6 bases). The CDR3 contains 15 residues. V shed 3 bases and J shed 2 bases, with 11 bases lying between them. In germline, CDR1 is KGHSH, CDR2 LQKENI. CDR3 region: CASSPDTGPGNTIYF. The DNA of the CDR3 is TGTGCCAGCTCACCCGATACAGGGCCTGGAAACACCATATATTTT.

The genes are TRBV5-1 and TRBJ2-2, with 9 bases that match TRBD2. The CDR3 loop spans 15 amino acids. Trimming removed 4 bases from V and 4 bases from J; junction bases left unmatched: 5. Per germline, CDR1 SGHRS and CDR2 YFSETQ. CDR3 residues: CASSRGGGATGELFF. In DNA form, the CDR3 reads TGCGCCAGCAGCCGAGGCGGGGGGGCCACCGGGGAGCTGTTTTTT.

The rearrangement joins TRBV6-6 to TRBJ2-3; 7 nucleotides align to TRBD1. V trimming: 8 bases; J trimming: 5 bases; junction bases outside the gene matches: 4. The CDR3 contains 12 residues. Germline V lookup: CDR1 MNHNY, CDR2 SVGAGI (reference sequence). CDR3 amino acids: CASQGVGDTQYF. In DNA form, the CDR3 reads TGTGCCAGCCAGGGGGTGGGAGATACGCAGTATTTT.

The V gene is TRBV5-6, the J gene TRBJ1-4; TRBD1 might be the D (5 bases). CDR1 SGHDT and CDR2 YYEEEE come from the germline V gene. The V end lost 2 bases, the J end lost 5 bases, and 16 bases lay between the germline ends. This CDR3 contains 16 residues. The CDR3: CASSLTGGGANEKLFF. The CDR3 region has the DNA TGTGCCAGCAGCTTAACCGGAGGAGGGGCGAATGAAAAACTGTTTTTT.

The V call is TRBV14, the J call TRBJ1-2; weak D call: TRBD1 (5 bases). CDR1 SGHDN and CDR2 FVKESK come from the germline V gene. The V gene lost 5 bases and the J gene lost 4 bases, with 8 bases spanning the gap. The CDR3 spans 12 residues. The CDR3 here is CASSATGYGYTF. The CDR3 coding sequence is TGTGCCAGCAGCGCTACAGGCTATGGCTACACCTTC.

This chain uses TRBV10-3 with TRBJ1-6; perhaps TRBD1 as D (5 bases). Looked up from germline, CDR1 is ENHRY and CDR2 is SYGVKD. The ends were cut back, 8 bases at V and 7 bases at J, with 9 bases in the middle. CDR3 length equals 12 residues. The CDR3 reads CAIRGSNSPLHF. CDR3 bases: TGTGCCATCCGGGGGTCGAATTCACCCCTCCACTTT.

This chain's CDR3 is CASSLDNLSTEAFF. Written as DNA, the CDR3 is TGTGCCAGCAGCTTAGATAACCTGAGCACTGAAGCTTTCTTT. V and J are TRBV11-2 and TRBJ1-1; D gene unclear. This CDR3 spans 14 amino acids. Germline CDR1 reads SGHAT; CDR2 reads FQNNGV. The germline V and J ends were trimmed by 0 bases and 4 bases, with 9 bases remaining between them.